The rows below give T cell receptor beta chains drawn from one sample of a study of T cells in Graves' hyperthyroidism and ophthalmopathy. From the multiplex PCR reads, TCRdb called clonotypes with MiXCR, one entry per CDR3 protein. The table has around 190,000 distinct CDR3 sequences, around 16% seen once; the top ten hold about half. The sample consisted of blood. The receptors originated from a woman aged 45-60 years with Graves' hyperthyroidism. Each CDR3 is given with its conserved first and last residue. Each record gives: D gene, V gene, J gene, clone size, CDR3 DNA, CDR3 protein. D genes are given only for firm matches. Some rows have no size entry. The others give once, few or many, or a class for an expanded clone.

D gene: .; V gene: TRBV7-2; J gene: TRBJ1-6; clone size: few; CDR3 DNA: TGTGCCAGCAGCTCAGCGAGCTCCTATAATTCACCCCTCCACTTT; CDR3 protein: CASSSASSYNSPLHF
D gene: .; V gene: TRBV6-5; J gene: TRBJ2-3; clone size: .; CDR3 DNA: TGTGCCAGCAGTTACTCGGGGGCCGAGACAGATACGCAGTATTTT; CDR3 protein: CASSYSGAETDTQYF
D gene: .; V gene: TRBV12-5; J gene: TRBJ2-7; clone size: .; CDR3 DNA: TGTGCTAGTGGTTTCAGGGAGATTTTTGGAGCGGACTACGAGCAGTACTTC; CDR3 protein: CASGFREIFGADYEQYF
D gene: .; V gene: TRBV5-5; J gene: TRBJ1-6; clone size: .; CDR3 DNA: TGTGCCAGCAGCGGGGACGGCTATTCACCCCTCCACTTT; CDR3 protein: CASSGDGYSPLHF
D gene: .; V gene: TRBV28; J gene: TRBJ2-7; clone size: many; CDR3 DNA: TGTGCCAGCAGCTTATGGCCCTACATTACCTACGAGCAGTACTTC; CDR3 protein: CASSLWPYITYEQYF
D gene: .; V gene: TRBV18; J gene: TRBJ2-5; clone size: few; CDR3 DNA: TGTGCCAGCTCACCAGGGTTGGGTGAGACCCAGTACTTC; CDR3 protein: CASSPGLGETQYF
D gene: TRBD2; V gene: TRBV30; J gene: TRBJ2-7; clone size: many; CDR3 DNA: TGTGCCTGGAGTTTCATTTCGGGACTAGCGGCGTACGAGCAGTACTTC; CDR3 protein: CAWSFISGLAAYEQYF
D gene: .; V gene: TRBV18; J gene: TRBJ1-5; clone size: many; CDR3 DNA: TGTGCCAGCTCAGAACCCGGACAGAATAGCAATCAGCCCCAGCATTTT; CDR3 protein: CASSEPGQNSNQPQHF
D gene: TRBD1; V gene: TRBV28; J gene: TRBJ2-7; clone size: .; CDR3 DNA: TGTGCCAGCAGTCCCCCGGGACAGGGGACCGAGCAGTACTTC; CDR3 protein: CASSPPGQGTEQYF
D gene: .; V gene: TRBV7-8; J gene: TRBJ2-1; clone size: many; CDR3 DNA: TGTGCCAGCAGCTTAATCAGGGGCAGCTCCTACAATGAGCAGTTCTTC; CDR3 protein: CASSLIRGSSYNEQFF
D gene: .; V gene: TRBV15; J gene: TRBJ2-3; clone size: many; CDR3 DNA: TGTGCCACCAGCAGACCGGACTCCCAAAGCACAGATACGCAGTATTTT; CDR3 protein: CATSRPDSQSTDTQYF
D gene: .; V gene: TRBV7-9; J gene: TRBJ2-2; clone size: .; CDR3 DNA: TGTGCCAGTCAACGCACTAACAGGGAATCGGGGGAGCTGTTTTTT; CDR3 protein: CASQRTNRESGELFF
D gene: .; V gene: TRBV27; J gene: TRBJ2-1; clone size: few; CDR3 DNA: TGTGCCAGCAGAGCACTCAGGGGAGAGGCCTACAATGAGCAGTTCTTC; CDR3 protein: CASRALRGEAYNEQFF
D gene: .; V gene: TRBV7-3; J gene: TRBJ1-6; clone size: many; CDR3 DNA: TGTGCCAGCAGCAAAGACAGTTATAATTCACCCCTCCACTTT; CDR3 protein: CASSKDSYNSPLHF
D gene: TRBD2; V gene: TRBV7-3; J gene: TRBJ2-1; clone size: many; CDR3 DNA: TGTGCCAGCAGCGAAACCGGGACTAGCGGGGGGGCCCTTTTTAGCTCCTACAATGAGCAGTTCTTC; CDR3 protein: CASSETGTSGGALFSSYNEQFF
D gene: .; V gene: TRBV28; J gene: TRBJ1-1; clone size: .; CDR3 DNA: TGTGCCAGCAGTTTATTTACTGAGAACACTGAAGCTTTCTTT; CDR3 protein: CASSLFTENTEAFF
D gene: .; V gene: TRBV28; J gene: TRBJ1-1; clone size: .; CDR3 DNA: TGTGCCAGCTGTTTAGGGGACATTAAGAACACTGAAGCTTTCTTT; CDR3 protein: CASCLGDIKNTEAFF
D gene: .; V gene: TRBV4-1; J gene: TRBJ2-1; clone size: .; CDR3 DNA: TGCGCCAGCAGCCAACCCGGAATTAGCAGCAATGAGCAGTTCTTC; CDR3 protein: CASSQPGISSNEQFF
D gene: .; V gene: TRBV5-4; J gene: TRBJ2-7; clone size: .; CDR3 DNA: TGTGCCAGCAGCCCCCCCACAGGCTACGAGCAGTACTTC; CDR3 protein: CASSPPTGYEQYF
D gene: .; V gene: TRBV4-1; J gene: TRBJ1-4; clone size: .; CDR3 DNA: TGCGCCAGCAGCCAAGTGGGAGGTGAAAAACTGTTTTTT; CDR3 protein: CASSQVGGEKLFF
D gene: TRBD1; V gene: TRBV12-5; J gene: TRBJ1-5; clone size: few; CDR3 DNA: TGTGCTAGTGACCTGGACAGGGGTCAGCCCCAGCATTTT; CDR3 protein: CASDLDRGQPQHF
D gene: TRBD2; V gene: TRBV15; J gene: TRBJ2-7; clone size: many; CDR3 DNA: TGTGCCACCAGCAGAGATTTGCCCAAGCGGGAGTCGCACGAGCAGTACTTC; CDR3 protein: CATSRDLPKRESHEQYF
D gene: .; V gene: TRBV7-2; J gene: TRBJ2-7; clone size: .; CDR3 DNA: TGTGCCAGCAGTCCTGGGGTCAGCGAGCAGTACTTC; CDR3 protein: CASSPGVSEQYF
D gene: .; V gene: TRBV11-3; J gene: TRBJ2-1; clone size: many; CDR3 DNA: TGTGCCAGCAGCTTAGTCAATGAGCAGTTCTTC; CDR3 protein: CASSLVNEQFF
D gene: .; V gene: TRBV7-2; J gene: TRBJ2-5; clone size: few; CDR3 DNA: TGTGCCAGCAGCTTTGACTTAGCTGCTGAGACCCAGTACTTC; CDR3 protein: CASSFDLAAETQYF
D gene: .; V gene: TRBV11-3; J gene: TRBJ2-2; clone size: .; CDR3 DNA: TGTGCCAGCAGCTGGGGGCAGACCGGGGAGCTGTTTTTT; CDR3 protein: CASSWGQTGELFF
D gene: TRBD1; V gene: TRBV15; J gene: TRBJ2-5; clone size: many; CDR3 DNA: TGTGCCACCAGCAGATCAACAGGGGGCGGAAAGACCCAGTACTTC; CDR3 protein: CATSRSTGGGKTQYF
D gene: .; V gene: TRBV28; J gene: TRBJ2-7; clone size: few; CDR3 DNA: TGTGCCAGCCGGGACCACCCCTACGAGCAGTACTTC; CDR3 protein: CASRDHPYEQYF
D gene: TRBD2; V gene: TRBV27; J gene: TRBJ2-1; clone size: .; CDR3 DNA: TGTGCCAGCAGACTACAGTTTAAGGGGCTAGCGGGAGGGGACAATGAGCAGTTCTTC; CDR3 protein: CASRLQFKGLAGGDNEQFF
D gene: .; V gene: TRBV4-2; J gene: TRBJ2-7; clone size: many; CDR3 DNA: TGTGCCAGCAGCCAAGATTTTCGCGGATCTTTCTCCTACGAGCAGTACTTC; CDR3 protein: CASSQDFRGSFSYEQYF
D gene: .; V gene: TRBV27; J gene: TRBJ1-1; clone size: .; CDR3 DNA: TGTGCCAGCAGTTTTTCCTTGCAGAACACTGAAGCTTTCTTT; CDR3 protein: CASSFSLQNTEAFF
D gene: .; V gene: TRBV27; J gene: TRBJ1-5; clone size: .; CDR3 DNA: TGTGCCAGCAGTTTAGGGCAGGGGATGGGCCAGCCCCAGCATTTT; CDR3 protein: CASSLGQGMGQPQHF
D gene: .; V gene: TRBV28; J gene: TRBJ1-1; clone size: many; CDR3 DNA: TGTGCCAGCAGTTTAGAACCTCAGCTCACTGAAGCTTTCTTT; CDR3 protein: CASSLEPQLTEAFF
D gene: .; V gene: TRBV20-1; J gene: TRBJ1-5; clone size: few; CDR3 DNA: TGCAGTGCTATCGGGGCGGGGAGTTATAGCAATCAGCCCCAGCATTTT; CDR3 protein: CSAIGAGSYSNQPQHF
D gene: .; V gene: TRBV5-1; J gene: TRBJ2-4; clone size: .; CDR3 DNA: TGCGCCAGCAGCTCCAGGACGGGGTCGAACATTCAGTACTTC; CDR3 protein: CASSSRTGSNIQYF
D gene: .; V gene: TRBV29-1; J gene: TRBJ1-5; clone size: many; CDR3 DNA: TGCAGCGTTGACGCTGGGCCCAATCAGCCCCAGCATTTT; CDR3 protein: CSVDAGPNQPQHF
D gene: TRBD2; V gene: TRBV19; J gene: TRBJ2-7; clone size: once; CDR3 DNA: TGTGCCAGTAGTCATCCCGGGACTACCTCCTACGAGCAGTACTTC; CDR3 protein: CASSHPGTTSYEQYF
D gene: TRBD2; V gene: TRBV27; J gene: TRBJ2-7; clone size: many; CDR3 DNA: TGTGCCAGCAGTTTATACGGGCTAGCGGGAGACTACGAGCAGTACTTC; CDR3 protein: CASSLYGLAGDYEQYF
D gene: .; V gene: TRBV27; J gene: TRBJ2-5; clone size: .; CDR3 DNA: TGTGCCAGCAGTTTCAGACAGAGGGAGACCCAGTACTTC; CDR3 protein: CASSFRQRETQYF
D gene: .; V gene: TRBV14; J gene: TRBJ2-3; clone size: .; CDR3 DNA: TGTGCCGGCAGCCGATCCTCCCGAATGCAGTATTTT; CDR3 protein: CAGSRSSRMQYF
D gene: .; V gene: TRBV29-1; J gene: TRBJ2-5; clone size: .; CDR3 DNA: TGCAGCGTTCTTGATAGCGGCAAAGAGACCCAGTACTTC; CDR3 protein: CSVLDSGKETQYF
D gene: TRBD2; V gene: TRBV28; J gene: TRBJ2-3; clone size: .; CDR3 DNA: TGTGCCAGCAGTGCCAACTTGGGACTAGCGGGAGGGCATCGGTTAGATACGCAGTATTTT; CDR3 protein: CASSANLGLAGGHRLDTQYF
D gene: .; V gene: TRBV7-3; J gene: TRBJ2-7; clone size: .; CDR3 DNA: TGTGCCAGCAGCTTAACGCAAGGGGCTAGCTACGAGCAGTACTTC; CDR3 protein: CASSLTQGASYEQYF
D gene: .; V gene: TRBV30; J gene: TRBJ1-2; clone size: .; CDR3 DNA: TGTGCCTGGGGACGCCAGGGGTACACCTTC; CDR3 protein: CAWGRQGYTF
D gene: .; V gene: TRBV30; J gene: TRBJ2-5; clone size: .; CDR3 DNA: TGTGCCTGGAGACTCGGCGGGGGCGCGGCCCAGTACTTC; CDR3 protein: CAWRLGGGAAQYF
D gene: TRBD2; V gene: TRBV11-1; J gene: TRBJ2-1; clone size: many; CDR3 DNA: TGTGCCAGCAGCTTAGGGGCTAGCGGGAGATTCGCGAATGAGCAGTTCTTC; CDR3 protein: CASSLGASGRFANEQFF
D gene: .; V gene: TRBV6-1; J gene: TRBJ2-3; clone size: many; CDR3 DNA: TGTGCCAGCAGTGAGGTCCTGGCTAGCACAGATACGCAGTATTTT; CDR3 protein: CASSEVLASTDTQYF
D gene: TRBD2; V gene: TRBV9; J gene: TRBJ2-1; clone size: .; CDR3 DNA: TGTGCCAGCAGCGGTGGGACTAGCGGACATAAATTCTACAATGAGCAGTTCTTC; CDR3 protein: CASSGGTSGHKFYNEQFF
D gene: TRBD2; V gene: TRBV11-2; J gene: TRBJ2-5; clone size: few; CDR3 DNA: TGTGCCAGCAGCTTATTGATTGGCGGGGGGCCGAGGGAGACCCAGTACTTC; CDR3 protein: CASSLLIGGGPRETQYF
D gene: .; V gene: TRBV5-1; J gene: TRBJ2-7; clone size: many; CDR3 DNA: TGCGCCAGCAGCTTGCAACAGGGGGGGTACGAGCAGTACTTC; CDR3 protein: CASSLQQGGYEQYF
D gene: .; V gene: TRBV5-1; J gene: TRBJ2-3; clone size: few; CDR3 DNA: TGCGCCAGCAGCTTGGGATCAGTTTCTATAGATACGCAGTATTTT; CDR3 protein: CASSLGSVSIDTQYF
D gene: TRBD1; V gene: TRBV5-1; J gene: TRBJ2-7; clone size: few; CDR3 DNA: TGCGCCAGCAGCCAATTGGACAGGGTCCACGAGCAGTACTTC; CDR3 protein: CASSQLDRVHEQYF
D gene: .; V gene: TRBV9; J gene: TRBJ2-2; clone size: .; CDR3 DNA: TGTGCCAGCAGCGTATGGGACTCGAACACCGGGGAGCTGTTTTTT; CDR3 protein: CASSVWDSNTGELFF
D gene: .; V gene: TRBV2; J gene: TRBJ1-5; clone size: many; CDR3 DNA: TGTGCCAGCCTCGAAGGTCCCAATCCTTTTAGCAATCAGCCCCAGCATTTT; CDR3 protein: CASLEGPNPFSNQPQHF
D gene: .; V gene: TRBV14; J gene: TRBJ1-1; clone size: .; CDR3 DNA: TGTGCCAGCAGCCAAGAATCTGGGCTTACCTTCGGCACTACTGAAGCTTTCTTT; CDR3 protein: CASSQESGLTFGTTEAFF
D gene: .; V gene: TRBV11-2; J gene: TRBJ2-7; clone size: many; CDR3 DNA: TGTGCCAGCAGCTTAGGACTTCAAGAGTCCTACGAGCAGTACTTC; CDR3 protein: CASSLGLQESYEQYF
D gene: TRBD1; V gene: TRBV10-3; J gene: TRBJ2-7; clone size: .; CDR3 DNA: TGTGCCATCAGGGCGGACAGGGGTGGGAATGAGCAGTACTTC; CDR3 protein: CAIRADRGGNEQYF